These 2 T cell receptor beta chains originate from one sample sequenced in a study of T cell clonotyping in hematopoietic cell transplantation. Sequencing was performed with immunoSEQ multiplex PCR; in TCRdb, only in-frame clones are kept and a portion is missing. This table holds about 11,000 clones, 89% found once. The sequences come from PBMCs, collected 100 days after allogeneic stem cell transplant. All receptors come from a female patient in her 60s who had an allogeneic stem cell transplant from an unrelated donor, so the T cells may come from the graft donor. Some clones in this sample may be carry-over from other donors' samples.

The V gene is TRBV6-5, the J gene TRBJ2-7, with 10 bases matching TRBD2. Germline CDR1 MNHEY, CDR2 SVGAGI. The CDR3 runs 14 residues. The V and J ends lost 2 bases and 3 bases, in that order; junction bases with no gene match: 1. The CDR3 is CASSYGLADYEQYF. In nucleotides, the CDR3 is TGTGCCAGCAGTTACGGACTAGCGGACTACGAGCAGTACTTC.

V and J are TRBV4-1 and TRBJ1-5; no clear D. V lost 1 base to trimming and J lost 3 bases, with 13 bases between them. CDR1 and CDR2 from the germline V gene are MGHRA and YSYEKL. This CDR3 has 16 residues. The CDR3 nucleotides are TGCGCCAGCAGCCAAGTGCGGGCCAACGTCAATCAGCCCCAGCATTTT. This encodes CASSQVRANVNQPQHF.